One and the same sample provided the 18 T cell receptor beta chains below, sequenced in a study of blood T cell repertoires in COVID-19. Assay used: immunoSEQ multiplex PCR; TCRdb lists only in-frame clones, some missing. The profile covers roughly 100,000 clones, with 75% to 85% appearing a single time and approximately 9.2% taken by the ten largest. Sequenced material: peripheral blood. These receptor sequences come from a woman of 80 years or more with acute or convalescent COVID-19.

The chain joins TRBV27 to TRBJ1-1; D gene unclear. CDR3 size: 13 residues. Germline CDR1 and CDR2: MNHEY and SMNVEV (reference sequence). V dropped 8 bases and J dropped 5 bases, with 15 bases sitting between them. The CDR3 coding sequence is TGTGCCAGCTGTTCTCCCATCCAGACTGAAGCTTTCTTT. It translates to CASCSPIQTEAFF.

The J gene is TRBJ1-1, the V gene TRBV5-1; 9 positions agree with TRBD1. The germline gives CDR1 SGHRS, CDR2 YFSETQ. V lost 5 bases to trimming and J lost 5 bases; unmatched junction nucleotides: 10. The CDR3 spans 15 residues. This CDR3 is CASRPEDRGLTEAFF. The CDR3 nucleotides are TGCGCCAGCAGACCGGAAGACAGGGGGTTGACTGAAGCTTTCTTT.

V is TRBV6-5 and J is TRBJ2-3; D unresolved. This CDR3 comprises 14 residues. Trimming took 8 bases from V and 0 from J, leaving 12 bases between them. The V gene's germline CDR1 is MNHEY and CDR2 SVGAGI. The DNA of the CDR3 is TGTGCCAGCCGGTTGACACGAAGCACAGATACGCAGTATTTT. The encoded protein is CASRLTRSTDTQYF.

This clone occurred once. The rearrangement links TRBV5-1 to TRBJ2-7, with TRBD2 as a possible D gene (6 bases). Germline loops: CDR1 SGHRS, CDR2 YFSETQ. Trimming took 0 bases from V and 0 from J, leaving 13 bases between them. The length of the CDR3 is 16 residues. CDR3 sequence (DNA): TGCGCCAGCAGCTTGGCCTCCGGGGGTACCTCCTACGAGCAGTACTTC. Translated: CASSLASGGTSYEQYF.

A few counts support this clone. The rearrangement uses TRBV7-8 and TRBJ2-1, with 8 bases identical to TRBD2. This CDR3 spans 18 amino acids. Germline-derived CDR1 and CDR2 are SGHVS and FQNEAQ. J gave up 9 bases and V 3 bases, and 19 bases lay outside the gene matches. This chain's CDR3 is CASSLRGAAGVDRGEQFF. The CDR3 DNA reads TGTGCCAGCAGCTTGCGCGGTGCAGCGGGAGTCGACCGGGGTGAGCAGTTCTTC.

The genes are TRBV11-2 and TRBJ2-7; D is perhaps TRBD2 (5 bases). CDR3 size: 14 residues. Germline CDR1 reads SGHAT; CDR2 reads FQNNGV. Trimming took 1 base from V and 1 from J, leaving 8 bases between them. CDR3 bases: TGTGCCAGCAGCTTAGCCGGACTGTCCTACGAGCAGTACTTC. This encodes CASSLAGLSYEQYF.

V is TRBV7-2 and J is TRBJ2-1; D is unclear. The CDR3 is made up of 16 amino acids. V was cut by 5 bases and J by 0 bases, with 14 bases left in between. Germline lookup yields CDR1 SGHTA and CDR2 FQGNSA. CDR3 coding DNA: TGTGCCAGCAGCCCGCGGCCCGGAACCTCCTACAATGAGCAGTTCTTC. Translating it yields CASSPRPGTSYNEQFF.

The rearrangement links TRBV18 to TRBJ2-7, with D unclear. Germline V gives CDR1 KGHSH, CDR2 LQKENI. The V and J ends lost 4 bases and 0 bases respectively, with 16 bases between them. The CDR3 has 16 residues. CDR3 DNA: TGTGCCAGCTCACTTCCTAGGTCCACGAGCTCCTACGAGCAGTACTTC. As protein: CASSLPRSTSSYEQYF. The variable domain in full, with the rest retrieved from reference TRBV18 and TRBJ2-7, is NAGVMQNPRHLVRRRGQEARLRCSPMKGHSHVYWYRQLPEEGLKFMVYLQKENIIDESGMPKERFSAEFPKEGPSILRIQQVVRGDSAAYFCASSLPRSTSSYEQYFGPGTRLTVT.

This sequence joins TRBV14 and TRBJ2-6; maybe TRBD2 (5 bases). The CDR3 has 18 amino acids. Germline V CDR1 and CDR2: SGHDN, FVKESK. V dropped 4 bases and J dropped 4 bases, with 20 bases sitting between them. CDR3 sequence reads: CASSLGYLRRGGANVLTF. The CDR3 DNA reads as TGTGCCAGCAGCCTAGGCTACCTTAGGAGAGGGGGGGCCAACGTCCTGACTTTC.

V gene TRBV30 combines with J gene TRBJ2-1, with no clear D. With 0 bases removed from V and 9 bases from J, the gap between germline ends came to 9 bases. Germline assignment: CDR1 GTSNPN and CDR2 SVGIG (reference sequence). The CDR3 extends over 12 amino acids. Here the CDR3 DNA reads TGTGCCTGGAGTGTTCGGGTTTCTGAGCAGTTCTTC. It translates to CAWSVRVSEQFF.

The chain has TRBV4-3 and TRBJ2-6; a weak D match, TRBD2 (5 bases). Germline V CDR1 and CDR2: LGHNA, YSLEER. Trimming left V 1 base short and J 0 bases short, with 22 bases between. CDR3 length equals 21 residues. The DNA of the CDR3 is TGCGCCAGCAGCCAAGGACTTACCGGCGGGCCCCGAAGCTCTGGGGCCAACGTCCTGACTTTC. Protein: CASSQGLTGGPRSSGANVLTF.

The CDR3 region has the DNA TGTGCCAGCAGTTTCGGGGCTGCGGGGAGCTATGGCTACACCTTC. It encodes CASSFGAAGSYGYTF. This chain joins TRBV28 and TRBJ1-2; maybe TRBD1 (5 bases). The V end was cut by 3 bases, the J end by 4 bases, with 15 bases between. The CDR3 spans 15 residues. Looked up from germline, CDR1 is MDHEN and CDR2 is SYDVKM.

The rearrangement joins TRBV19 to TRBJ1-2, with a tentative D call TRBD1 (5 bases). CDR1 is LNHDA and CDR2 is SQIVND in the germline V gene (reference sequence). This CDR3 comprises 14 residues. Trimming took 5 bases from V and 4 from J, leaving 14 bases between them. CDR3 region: CASSVGRGGYGYTF. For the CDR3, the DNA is TGTGCCAGTAGTGTGGGGCGAGGCGGCTATGGCTACACCTTC.

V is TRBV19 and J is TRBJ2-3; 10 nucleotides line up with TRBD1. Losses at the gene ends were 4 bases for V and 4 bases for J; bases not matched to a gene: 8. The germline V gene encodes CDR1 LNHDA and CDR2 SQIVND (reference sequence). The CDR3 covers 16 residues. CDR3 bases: TGTGCCAGTAGTACGACAGGGGGCGACGGATCAGATACGCAGTATTTT. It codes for CASSTTGGDGSDTQYF.

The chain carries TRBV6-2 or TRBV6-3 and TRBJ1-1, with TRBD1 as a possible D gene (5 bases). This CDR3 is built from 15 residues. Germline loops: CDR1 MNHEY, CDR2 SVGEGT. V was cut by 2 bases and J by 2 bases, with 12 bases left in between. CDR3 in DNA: TGTGCCAGCAGTTACGGCGGGACGGCCAACACTGAAGCTTTCTTT. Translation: CASSYGGTANTEAFF.

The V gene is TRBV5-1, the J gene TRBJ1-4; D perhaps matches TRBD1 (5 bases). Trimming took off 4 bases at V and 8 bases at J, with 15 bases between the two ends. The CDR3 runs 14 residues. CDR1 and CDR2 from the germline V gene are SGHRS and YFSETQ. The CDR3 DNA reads TGCGCCAGCAGCCCGAGTGGGGGGAACGAAAAACTGTTTTTT. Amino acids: CASSPSGGNEKLFF.

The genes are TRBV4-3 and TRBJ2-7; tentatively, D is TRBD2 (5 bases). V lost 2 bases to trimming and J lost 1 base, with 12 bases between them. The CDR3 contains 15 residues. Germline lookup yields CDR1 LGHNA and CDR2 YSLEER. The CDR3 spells CASSQHPLESYEQYF. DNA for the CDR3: TGCGCCAGCAGCCAACATCCACTAGAATCCTACGAGCAGTACTTC.

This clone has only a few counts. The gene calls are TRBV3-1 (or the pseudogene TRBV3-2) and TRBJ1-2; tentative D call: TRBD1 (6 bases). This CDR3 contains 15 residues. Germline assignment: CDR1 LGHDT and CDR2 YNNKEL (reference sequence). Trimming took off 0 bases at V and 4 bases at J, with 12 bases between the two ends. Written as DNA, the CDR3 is TGTGCCAGCAGCCAAGATCAAGGACAGCCCTATGGCTACACCTTC. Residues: CASSQDQGQPYGYTF.